The present entry profiles one T cell receptor beta chain with its context. Trimming took 6 bases from V and 12 from J, leaving 18 bases between them. Germline V lookup: CDR1 LNHDA, CDR2 SQIVND (reference sequence). The CDR3 is made up of 13 amino acids. Clones were read by immunoSEQ multiplex PCR, and TCRdb kept only the in-frame ones, dropping some. The table shows 120,000 or so clones, with around 87% occurring only once. This entry is derived from a study of control samples from healthy donors and cancer patients. This TCR derives from a man aged 55 to 70 in good health. Sequenced input: blood. The rearrangement uses TRBV19 and TRBJ2-1; D perhaps matches TRBD1 (6 bases). CDR3 in DNA: TGTGCCAGTAGCCCTGTGGGGGCTGTTGGGCAGTTCTTC. Translated, it gives CASSPVGAVGQFF.